This T cell receptor (beta chain) emerged from a study of beta chain features in type 1 diabetes (dated by TCRdb to the late 2010s). Regarding the study in general: Mean age, gender distribution, total cell number and subset yield did not differ between patients and healthy donors. In the study, recently diagnosed type 1 diabetes patients and matched healthy donors were compared on the TCRB repertoires of their sorted circulating CD4+ T cell subsets. A total of roughly 98,000,000 sorted cells were examined across all samples, and a strong correlation was observed between cell number per subset and RNA yield. Whereas all 30 or so donors provided naive and central memory subsets, regulatory and stem cell-like memory subsets were isolated from just 8 patients and about 8 healthy donors.

Broad study findings and their caveats: Because cDNA was sequenced instead of genomic DNA, activated cells with high expression could be over-represented, although the groups did not differ in activation or CD3 levels. Type 1 diabetes patients showed a moderate but significant shortening of TCRB CDR3 length in all four CD4+ subsets. The naive, central memory and regulatory TCRB repertoires appeared to resemble one another more closely among patients than among healthy donors. Because small numbers of individuals were included in the HLA sub-analyses, any influence of HLA type on TCRB rearrangement was left unresolved. At VDJ recombination sites, patients with type 1 diabetes made fewer insertions and deleted more nucleotides, a pattern implying thymic rearrangement abnormalities. PCR may preferentially amplify shorter templates, but because patient and control samples were amplified and corrected together, any resulting skew would affect both groups equally.

This clone was recorded a few times. This receptor's antigen is unknown. One base away there is no much larger clone; base qualities are not given. The entire isolated RNA was reverse transcribed using the High Capacity cDNA Reverse Transcription Kit, and thus expressed TCRB transcripts were sequenced. Deep immunoSEQ sequencing was performed on naive, central memory and regulatory T cell samples, with an average of around 3.5 million total reads per sample. Sorted cells were lysed in RLT buffer, and RNA was extracted using DNase-treated RNeasy Micro or Mini kits according to cell number. Each cell subset was processed on its own to prevent cross-contamination, while patient and healthy donor samples were processed together. TCRB sequences were amplified from cDNA with the immunoSEQ multiplex PCR, producing 87-bp fragments spanning the CDR3 region. The amplicons were sequenced using the Illumina HiSeq platform. The authors processed their data as follows. Synthetic template baselines were used to correct PCR bias computationally, reads within Hamming distance 2 were collapsed, and singletons that could not be merged were discarded. Reads were aligned to IMGT to assign V, D and J genes, CDR3 length, and insertions or deletions at six rearrangement sites. Within each subset, clonotype counts were normalized to the number of sorted cells before true diversity and Gini coefficients were calculated with the tcR R package. The overlap coefficient, calculated on TCRB nucleotide sequences, was used to measure repertoire sharing. Out-of-frame TCRB sequences from naive cells were analyzed to stand in for the pre-selection repertoire. TCRdb carries this immuneACCESS record with in-frame sequences only. Its versions omit some clonotypes, under half of them owing to an unresolved V gene in the studies checked, with the rest unexplained. The D gene and trimming were derived from the DNA, and the V and J assignments and clone size from that table. The sample yields 600,000 to 700,000 clones; about an eighth were counted once. Over 0.1% of the sample is taken by the ten largest.

Via the germline V gene, CDR1 is MNHEY and CDR2 SVGAGI. The V and J ends are trimmed by 7 bases and 2 bases, leaving 10 bases between them. The CDR3 spans 13 residues, from the cysteine through the phenylalanine. The entry retains the CDR3 DNA only, 39 bases that are in frame from base 1. Each donor gave one peripheral blood draw, approximately 120 mL on average, collected into heparinised tubes. Naive, central memory, regulatory and stem cell-like memory CD4+ T cells were sorted on a BD FACSAria II using a panel including CD45RO, CCR7, CD25, CD127, CD95 and CD27. Every sorted population had a purity above 95%. PBMCs were isolated immediately by Lymphoprep density gradient centrifugation and stained directly without culture. To minimize batch effects, samples were stained and sorted in pairs, one healthy donor with one patient per experiment.

The receptor comes from a man aged 30 to 39 with type 1 diabetes. The sample consisted of naive CD4+ T cells from blood. The sample's cell subset or site label, decoded: true naive CD4+ T cells. The chain is encoded by TRBV6-5 joined to TRBJ2-3; the D gene cannot be resolved reliably. CDR3 protein: CASMALVTDTQYF. The nucleotide sequence reads as follows: TGTGCCAGCATGGCCCTTGTCACAGATACGCAGTATTTT.